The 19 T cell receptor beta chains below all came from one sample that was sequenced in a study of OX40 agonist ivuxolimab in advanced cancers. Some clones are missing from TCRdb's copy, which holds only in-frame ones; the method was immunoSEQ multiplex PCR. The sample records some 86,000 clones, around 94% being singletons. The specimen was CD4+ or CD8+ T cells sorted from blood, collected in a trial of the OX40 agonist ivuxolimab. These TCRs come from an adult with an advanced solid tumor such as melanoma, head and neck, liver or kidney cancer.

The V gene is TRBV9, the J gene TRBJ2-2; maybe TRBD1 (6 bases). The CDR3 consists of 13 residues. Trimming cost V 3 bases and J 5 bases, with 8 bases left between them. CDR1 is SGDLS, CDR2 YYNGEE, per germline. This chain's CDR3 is CASSDTGTGELFF. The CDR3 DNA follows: TGTGCCAGCAGCGACACAGGGACCGGGGAGCTGTTTTTT.

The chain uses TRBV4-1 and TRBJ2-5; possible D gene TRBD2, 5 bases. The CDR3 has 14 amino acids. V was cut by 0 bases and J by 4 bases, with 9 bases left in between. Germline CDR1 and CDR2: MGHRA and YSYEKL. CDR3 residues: CASSQDRGLETQYF. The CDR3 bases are TGCGCCAGCAGCCAAGATAGAGGGTTAGAGACCCAGTACTTC.

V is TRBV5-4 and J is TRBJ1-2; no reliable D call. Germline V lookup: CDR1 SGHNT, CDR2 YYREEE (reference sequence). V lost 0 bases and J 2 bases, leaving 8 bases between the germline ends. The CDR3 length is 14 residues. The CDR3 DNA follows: TGTGCCAGCAGCTTGGTATACAGAAACTATGGCTACACCTTC. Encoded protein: CASSLVYRNYGYTF.

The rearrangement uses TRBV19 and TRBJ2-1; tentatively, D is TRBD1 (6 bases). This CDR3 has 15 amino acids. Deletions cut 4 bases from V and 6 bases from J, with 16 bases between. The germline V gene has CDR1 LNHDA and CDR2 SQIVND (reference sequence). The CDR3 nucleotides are TGTGCCAGTAGTACTCCGGACAGAAAGATCAATGAGCAGTTCTTC. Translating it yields CASSTPDRKINEQFF.

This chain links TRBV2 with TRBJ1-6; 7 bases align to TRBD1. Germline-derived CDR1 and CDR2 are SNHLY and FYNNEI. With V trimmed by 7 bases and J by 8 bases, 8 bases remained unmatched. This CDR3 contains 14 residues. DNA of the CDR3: TGTGCCAGCATTCCCGGACAGGCTTATTCACCCCTCCACTTT. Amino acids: CASIPGQAYSPLHF.

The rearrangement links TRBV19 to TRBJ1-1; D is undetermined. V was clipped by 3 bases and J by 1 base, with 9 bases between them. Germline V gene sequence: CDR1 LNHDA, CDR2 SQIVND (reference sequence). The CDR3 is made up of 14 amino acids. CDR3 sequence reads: CASSIGIGNTEAFF. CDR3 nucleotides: TGTGCCAGTAGTATTGGGATCGGGAACACTGAAGCTTTCTTT. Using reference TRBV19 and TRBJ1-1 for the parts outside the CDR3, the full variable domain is DGGITQSPKYLFRKEGQNVTLSCEQNLNHDAMYWYRQDPGQGLRLIYYSQIVNDFQKGDIAEGYSVSREKKESFPLTVTSAQKNPTAFYLCASSIGIGNTEAFFGQGTRLTVV.

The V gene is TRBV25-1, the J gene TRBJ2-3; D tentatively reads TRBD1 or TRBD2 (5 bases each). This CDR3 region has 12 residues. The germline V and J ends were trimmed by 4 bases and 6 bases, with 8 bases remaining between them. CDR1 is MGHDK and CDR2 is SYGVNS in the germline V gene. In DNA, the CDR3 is TGTGCCAGCAGTGTCTGGGGGGATACGCAGTATTTT. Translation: CASSVWGDTQYF.

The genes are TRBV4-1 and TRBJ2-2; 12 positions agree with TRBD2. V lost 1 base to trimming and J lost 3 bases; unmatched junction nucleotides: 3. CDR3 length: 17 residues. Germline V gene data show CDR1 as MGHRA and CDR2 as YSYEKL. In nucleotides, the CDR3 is TGCGCCAGCAGCCAAGTAACTAGCGGGGGGTACACCGGGGAGCTGTTTTTT. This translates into CASSQVTSGGYTGELFF.

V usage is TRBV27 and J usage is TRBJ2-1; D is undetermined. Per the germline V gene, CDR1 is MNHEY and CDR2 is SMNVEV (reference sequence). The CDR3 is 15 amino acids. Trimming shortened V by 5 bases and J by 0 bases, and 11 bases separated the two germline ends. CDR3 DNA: TGTGCCAGCAGTGCTCTAAGATACTCCTACAATGAGCAGTTCTTC. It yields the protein CASSALRYSYNEQFF.

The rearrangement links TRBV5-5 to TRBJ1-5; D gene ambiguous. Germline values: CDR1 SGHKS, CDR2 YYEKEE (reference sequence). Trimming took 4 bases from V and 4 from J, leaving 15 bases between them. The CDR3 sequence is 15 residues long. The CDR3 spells CASSPRPGFNQPQHF. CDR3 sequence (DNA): TGTGCCAGCAGCCCACGGCCCGGCTTTAATCAGCCCCAGCATTTT.

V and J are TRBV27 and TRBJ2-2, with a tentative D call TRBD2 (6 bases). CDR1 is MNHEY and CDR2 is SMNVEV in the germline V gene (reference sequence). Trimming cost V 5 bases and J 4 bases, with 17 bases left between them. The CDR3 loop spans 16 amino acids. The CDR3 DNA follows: TGTGCCAGCAGTCCGACTAGACCGTTTTTCACCGGGGAGCTGTTTTTT. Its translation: CASSPTRPFFTGELFF.

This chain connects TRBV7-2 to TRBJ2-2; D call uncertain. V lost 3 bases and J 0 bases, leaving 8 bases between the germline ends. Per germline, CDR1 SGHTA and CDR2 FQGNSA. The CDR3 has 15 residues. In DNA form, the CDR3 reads TGTGCCAGCAGCTTTCCGGCAGCGAACACCGGGGAGCTGTTTTTT. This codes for CASSFPAANTGELFF. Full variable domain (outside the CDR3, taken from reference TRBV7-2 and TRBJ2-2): GAGVSQSPSNKVTEKGKDVELRCDPISGHTALYWYRQSLGQGLEFLIYFQGNSAPDKSGLPSDRFSAERTGGSVSTLTIQRTQQEDSAVYLCASSFPAANTGELFFGEGSRLTVL.

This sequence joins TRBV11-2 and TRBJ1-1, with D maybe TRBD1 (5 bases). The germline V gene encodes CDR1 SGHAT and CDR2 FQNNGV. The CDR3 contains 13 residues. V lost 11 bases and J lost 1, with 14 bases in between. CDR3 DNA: TGTGCCGTAATCCCGGGGGGGAACACTGAAGCTTTCTTT. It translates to CAVIPGGNTEAFF.

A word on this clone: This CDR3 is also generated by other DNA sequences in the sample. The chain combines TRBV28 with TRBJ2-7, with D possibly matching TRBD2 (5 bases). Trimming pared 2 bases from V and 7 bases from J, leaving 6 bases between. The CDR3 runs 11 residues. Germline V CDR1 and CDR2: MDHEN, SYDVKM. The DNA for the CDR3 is TGTGCCAGCAGTTTACCGGGAGAGCAGTACTTC. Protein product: CASSLPGEQYF.

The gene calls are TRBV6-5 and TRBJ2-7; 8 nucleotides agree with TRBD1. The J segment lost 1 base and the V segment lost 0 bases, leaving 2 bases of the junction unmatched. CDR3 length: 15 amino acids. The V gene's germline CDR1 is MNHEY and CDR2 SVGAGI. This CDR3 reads CASSYSGTGSYEQYF. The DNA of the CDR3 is TGTGCCAGCAGTTACTCTGGGACAGGTTCCTACGAGCAGTACTTC.

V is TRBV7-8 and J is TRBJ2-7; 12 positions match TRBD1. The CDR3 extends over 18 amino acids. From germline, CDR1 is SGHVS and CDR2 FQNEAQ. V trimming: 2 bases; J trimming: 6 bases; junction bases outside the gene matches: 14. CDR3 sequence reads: CASSLLGGQGAISSEQYF. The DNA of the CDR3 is TGTGCCAGCAGCTTATTGGGGGGACAGGGGGCTATCTCTTCCGAGCAGTACTTC.

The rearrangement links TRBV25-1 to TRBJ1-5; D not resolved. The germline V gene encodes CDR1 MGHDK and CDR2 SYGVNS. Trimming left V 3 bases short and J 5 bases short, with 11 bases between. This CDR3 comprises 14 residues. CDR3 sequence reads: CASSEGTSYQPQHF. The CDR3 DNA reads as TGTGCCAGCAGTGAGGGCACGTCGTATCAGCCCCAGCATTTT.

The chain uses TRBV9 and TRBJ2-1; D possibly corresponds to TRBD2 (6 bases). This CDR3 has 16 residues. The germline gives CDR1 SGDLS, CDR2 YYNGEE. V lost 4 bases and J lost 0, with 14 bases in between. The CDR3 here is CASSPEGTSSYNEQFF. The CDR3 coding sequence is TGTGCCAGCAGCCCGGAGGGCACGAGCTCCTACAATGAGCAGTTCTTC.

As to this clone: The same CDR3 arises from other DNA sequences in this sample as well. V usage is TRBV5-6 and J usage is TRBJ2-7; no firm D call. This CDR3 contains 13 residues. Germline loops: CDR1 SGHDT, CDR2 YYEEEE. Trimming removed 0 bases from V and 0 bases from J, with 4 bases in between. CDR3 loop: CASSLGSSYEQYF. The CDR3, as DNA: TGTGCCAGCAGCTTGGGATCCTCCTACGAGCAGTACTTC.